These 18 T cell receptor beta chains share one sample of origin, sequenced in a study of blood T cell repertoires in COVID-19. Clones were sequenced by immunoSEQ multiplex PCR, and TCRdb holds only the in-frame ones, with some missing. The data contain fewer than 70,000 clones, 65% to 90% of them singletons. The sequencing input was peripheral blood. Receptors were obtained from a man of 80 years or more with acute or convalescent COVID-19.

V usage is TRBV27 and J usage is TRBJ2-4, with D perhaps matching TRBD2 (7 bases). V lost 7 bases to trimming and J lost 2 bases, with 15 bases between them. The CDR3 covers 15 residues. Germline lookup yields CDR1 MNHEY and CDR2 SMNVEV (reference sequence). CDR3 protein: CASTTGRGTKNIQYF. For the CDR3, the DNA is TGTGCCAGCACCACAGGGAGGGGAACCAAAAACATTCAGTACTTC.

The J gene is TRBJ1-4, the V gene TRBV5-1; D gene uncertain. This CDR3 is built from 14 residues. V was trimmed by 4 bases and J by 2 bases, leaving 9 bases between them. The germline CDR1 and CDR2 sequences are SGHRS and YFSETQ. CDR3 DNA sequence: TGCGCCAGCAGCCTGCAGGATACTAATGAAAAACTGTTTTTT. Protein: CASSLQDTNEKLFF.

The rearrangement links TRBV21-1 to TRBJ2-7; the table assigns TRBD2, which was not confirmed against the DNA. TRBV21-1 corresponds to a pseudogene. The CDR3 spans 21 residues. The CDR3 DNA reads TGTGCCAGCAGCAGACCAGACCCGGGACTAGCGGGACCCAGGGGATCCTACGAGCAGTACTTC. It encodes CASSRPDPGLAGPRGSYEQYF.

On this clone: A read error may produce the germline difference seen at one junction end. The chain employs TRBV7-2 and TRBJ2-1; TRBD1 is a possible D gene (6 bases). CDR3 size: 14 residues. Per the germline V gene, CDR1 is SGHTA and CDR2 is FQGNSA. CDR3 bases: TGTGCCAGCAGCATAGTAAATATCCGACAGGCCCCGGTCTTC. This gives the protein CASSIVNIRQAPVF.

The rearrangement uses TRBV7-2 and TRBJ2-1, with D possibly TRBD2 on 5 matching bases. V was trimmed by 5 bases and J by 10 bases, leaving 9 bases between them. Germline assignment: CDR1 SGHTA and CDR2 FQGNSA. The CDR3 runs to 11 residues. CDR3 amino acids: CASSPRREQFF. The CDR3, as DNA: TGTGCCAGCAGCCCCAGGAGGGAGCAGTTCTTC.

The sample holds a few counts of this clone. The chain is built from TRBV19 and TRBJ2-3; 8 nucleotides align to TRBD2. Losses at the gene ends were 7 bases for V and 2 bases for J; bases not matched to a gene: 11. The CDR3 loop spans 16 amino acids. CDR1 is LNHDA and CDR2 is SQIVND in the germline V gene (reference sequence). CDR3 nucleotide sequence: TGTGCCAGTAAACGGGAGGGCCAGGGGTACACAGATACGCAGTATTTT. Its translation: CASKREGQGYTDTQYF.

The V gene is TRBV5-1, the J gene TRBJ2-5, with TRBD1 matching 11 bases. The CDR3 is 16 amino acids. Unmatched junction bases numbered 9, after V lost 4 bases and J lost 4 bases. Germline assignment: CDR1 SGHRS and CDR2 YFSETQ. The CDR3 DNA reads TGCGCCAGCAGCCTGGGAGGGACAGGGGGACGAGAGACCCAGTACTTC. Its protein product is CASSLGGTGGRETQYF.

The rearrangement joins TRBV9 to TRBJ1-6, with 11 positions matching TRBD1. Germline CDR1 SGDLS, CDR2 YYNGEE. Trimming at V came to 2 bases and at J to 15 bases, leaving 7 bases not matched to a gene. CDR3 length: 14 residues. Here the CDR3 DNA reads TGTGCCAGCAGCGTGGGGACAGGGGGTCCGGACCTCCACTTT. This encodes CASSVGTGGPDLHF.

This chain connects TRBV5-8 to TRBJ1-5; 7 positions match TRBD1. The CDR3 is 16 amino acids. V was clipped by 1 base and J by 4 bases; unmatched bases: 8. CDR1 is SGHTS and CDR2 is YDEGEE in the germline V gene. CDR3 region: CASSLMARGANQPQHF. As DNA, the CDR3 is TGTGCCAGCAGCTTGATGGCCAGGGGGGCGAATCAGCCCCAGCATTTT. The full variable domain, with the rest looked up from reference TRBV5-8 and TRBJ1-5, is EAGVTQSPTHLIKTRGQQATLRCSPISGHTSVYWYQQALGLGLQFLLWYDEGEERNRGNFPPRFSGRQFPNYSSELNVNALELEDSALYLCASSLMARGANQPQHFGDGTRLSIL.

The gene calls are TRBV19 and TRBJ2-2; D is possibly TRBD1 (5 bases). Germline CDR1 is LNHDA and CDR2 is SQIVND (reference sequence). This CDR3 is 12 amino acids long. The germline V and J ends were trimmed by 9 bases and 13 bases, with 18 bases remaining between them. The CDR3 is CASIDGHLGLFF. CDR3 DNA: TGTGCCAGCATAGATGGACACCTGGGGCTGTTTTTT.

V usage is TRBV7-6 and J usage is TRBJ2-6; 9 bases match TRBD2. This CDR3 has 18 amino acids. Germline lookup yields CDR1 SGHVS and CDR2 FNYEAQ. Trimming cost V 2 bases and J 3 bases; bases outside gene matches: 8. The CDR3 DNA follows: TGTGCCAGCAGCTTATTGGGACCAGCGGGAGGTGGGGCCAACGTCCTGACTTTC. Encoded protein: CASSLLGPAGGGANVLTF.

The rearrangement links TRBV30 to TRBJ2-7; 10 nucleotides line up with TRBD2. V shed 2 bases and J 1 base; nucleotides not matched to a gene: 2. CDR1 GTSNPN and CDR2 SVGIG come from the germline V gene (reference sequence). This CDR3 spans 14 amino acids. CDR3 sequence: CAWSPGLASYEQYF. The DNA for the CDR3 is TGTGCCTGGAGTCCGGGACTAGCGTCCTACGAGCAGTACTTC.

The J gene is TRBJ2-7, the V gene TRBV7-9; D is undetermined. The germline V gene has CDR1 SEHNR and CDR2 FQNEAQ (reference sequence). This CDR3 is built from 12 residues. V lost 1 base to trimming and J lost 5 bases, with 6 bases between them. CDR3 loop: CASSLVSDEQYF. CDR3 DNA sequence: TGTGCCAGCAGCTTAGTATCCGACGAGCAGTACTTC.

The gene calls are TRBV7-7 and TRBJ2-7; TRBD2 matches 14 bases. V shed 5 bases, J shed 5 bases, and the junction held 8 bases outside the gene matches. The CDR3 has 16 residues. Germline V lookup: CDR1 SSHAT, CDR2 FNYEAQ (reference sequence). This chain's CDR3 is CASSASTSGRADEQYF. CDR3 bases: TGTGCCAGCAGCGCTTCGACTAGCGGGAGGGCCGACGAGCAGTACTTC.

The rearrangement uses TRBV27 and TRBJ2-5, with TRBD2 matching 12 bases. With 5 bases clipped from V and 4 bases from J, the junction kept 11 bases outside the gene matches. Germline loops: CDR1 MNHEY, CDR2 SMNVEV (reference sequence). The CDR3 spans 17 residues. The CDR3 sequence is CASSPQRLAGARETQYF. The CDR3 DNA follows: TGTGCCAGCAGTCCCCAACGACTAGCGGGAGCGCGAGAGACCCAGTACTTC.

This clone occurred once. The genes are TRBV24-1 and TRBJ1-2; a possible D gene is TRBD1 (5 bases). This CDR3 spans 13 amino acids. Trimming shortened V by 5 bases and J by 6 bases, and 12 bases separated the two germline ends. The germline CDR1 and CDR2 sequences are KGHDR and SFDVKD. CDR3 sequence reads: CATSVSQGHGYTF. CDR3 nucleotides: TGTGCCACCAGTGTTAGCCAGGGTCATGGCTACACCTTC.

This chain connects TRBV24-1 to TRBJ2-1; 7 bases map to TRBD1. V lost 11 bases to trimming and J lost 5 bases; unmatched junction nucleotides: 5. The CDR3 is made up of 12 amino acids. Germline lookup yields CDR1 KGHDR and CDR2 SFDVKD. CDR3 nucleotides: TGTGCCATCGGACAGGAGAACAATGAGCAGTTCTTC. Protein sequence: CAIGQENNEQFF.

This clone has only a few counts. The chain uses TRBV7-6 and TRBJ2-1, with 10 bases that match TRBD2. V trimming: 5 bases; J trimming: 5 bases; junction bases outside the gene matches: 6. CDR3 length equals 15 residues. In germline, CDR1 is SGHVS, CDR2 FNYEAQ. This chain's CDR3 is CASSLTGTSDNEQFF. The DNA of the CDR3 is TGTGCCAGCAGCCTCACCGGGACTAGCGACAATGAGCAGTTCTTC.